This T cell receptor (beta chain) emerged from a study of shared clonotypes between healthy human individuals. Study overall: Aged between 18 and 49, the donors were two women and a few men. Per donor, CD8 memory used one plate, CD8 naive used two, CD4 memory used three and CD4 naive used three.

Among the donors, all were Caucasian adults who lived in Nashville, Tennessee. Findings and limits, study-wide: Generally, naive subsets came out with larger estimated richness than memory subsets.

Remarks on this clone: Its specificity is not known.

CDR1 and CDR2 (germline): SGHRS, YFSETQ. This CDR3 region has 16 residues. V was clipped by 0 bases and J by 8 bases; unmatched bases: 13. The assay was immunoSEQ multiplex PCR, and TCRdb's table has in-frame clones only and misses some. Of 2,500,000 or so clones listed, 90% to 95% were seen once; the top ten hold roughly 0.36%. V is TRBV5-1 and J is TRBJ1-2, with 7 bases identical to TRBD1. The TCR originated in a man aged 18 to 30 in good health. Some clones in this sample may be carry-over from other donors' samples. Material for sequencing was naive CD4+ T cells from PBMCs. Noted subset: CD45RA+ positively selected. In nucleotides, the CDR3 is TGCGCCAGCAGCTTGGAGAGTAGGCAGGGGGTTTACGGCTACACCTTC. Its translation: CASSLESRQGVYGYTF.